The rows below give T cell receptor beta chains drawn from one sample of a study of blood T cell repertoires in COVID-19. Clones were sequenced by immunoSEQ multiplex PCR, and TCRdb holds only the in-frame ones, with some missing. The sample holds about 230,000 clones, under 90% seen once. Material for sequencing was peripheral blood. These receptors were collected from a man aged 50 or older with COVID-19, enrolled during active disease. Each CDR3 is given with its conserved first and last residue. The order of the fields is J gene, V gene, D gene, clone size, CDR3 protein, CDR3 DNA. D genes are given only for firm matches. Clone sizes are given selectively: once, few, many, or a class where the clone is expanded.

TRBJ2-3,TRBV24-1,TRBD2,.,CATSRASGVEDTQYF,TGTGCCACCAGTCGGGCTAGCGGGGTCGAAGATACGCAGTATTTT
TRBJ1-1,TRBV7-9,.,.,CASSLSTEAFF,TGTGCCAGCAGCTTGAGTACTGAAGCTTTCTTT
TRBJ2-6,TRBV18,.,.,CASSPLPSVHSGANVLTF,TGTGCCAGCTCACCATTGCCTAGCGTGCACTCTGGGGCCAACGTCCTGACTTTC
TRBJ1-5,TRBV6-5,.,.,CASSRGGQPQHF,TGTGCCAGCAGCAGGGGTGGTCAGCCCCAGCATTTT
TRBJ2-7,TRBV19,.,.,CASSKTSGSSEQYF,TGTGCCAGCTCGAAGACTAGTGGGAGTTCCGAGCAGTACTTC
TRBJ2-5,TRBV6-2/TRBV6-3,TRBD1,.,CASSYKDRVTETQYF,TGTGCCAGCAGTTACAAGGACAGGGTAACAGAGACCCAGTACTTC
TRBJ2-1,TRBV7-8,TRBD2,.,CASSPEGGRINNEQFF,TGTGCCAGCAGCCCAGAGGGCGGGAGGATCAACAATGAGCAGTTCTTC
TRBJ2-6,TRBV5-1,TRBD2,once,CASSPGLAGGLGANVLTF,TGCGCCAGCAGCCCGGGACTAGCGGGAGGTTTGGGGGCCAACGTCCTGACTTTC
TRBJ2-7,TRBV27,.,few,CASSLSVPGATYEQYF,TGTGCCAGCAGTTTGAGTGTGCCCGGAGCCACCTACGAGCAGTACTTC
TRBJ1-3,TRBV6-6,TRBD1,.,CASSSGQGRNTIYF,TGTGCCAGCAGTTCGGGACAGGGAAGAAACACCATATATTTT
TRBJ2-7,TRBV30,TRBD1,.,CAWSGGGAMYEQYF,TGTGCCTGGAGTGGAGGGGGCGCGATGTACGAGCAGTACTTC
TRBJ1-4,TRBV6-5,.,.,CASRTGFSNEKLFF,TGTGCCAGCAGGACAGGTTTTAGTAATGAAAAACTGTTTTTT
TRBJ1-1,TRBV30,TRBD1,.,CASAGQPDTEAFF,TGTGCCTCGGCGGGACAGCCGGACACTGAAGCTTTCTTT
TRBJ1-1,TRBV19,TRBD1,.,CASVTGTAPNTEAFF,TGTGCCAGTGTCACCGGGACAGCACCTAACACTGAAGCTTTCTTT
TRBJ2-7,TRBV19,.,once,CASRTVGVSEQYF,TGTGCCAGTAGAACTGTAGGGGTATCGGAGCAGTACTTC
TRBJ1-1,TRBV6-2/TRBV6-3,.,.,CASSPLGTLNTEAFF,TGTGCCAGCAGTCCCCTGGGGACACTGAACACTGAAGCTTTCTTT
TRBJ1-5,TRBV6-5,.,.,CASRPGVGGNQPQHF,TGTGCCAGCAGACCAGGGGTGGGAGGCAATCAGCCCCAGCATTTT
TRBJ2-7,TRBV20-1,TRBD2,.,CSATEPGLAIYEQYF,TGCAGTGCTACTGAACCGGGACTAGCGATTTACGAGCAGTACTTC
TRBJ2-7,TRBV20-1,TRBD2,once,CSASGGSAGGLASYEQYF,TGCAGTGCTAGTGGGGGATCGGCAGGCGGACTAGCATCCTACGAGCAGTACTTC
TRBJ2-7,TRBV3-1/TRBV3-2,.,.,CASSRGGFYEQYF,TGTGCCAGCAGCCGGGGCGGATTCTACGAGCAGTACTTC
TRBJ1-2,TRBV12-3/TRBV12-4,.,.,CASRRSGIGGYTF,TGTGCCAGCAGACGCTCGGGGATCGGTGGCTACACCTTC
TRBJ2-7,TRBV9,.,.,CASSQRPPLGGLYEQYF,TGTGCCAGCAGCCAACGCCCCCCATTGGGCGGGCTCTACGAGCAGTACTTC
TRBJ2-2,TRBV2,TRBD1,.,CASTRDRGANTGELFF,TGTGCCAGCACACGGGACAGGGGGGCGAACACCGGGGAGCTGTTTTTT
TRBJ2-1,TRBV11-1,.,.,CASSLVPSRANEQFF,TGTGCCAGCAGCTTAGTTCCGTCCAGGGCGAATGAGCAGTTCTTC
TRBJ2-1,TRBV10-3,.,.,CAIRGPTGDEQFF,TGTGCCATCAGGGGACCGACGGGGGATGAGCAGTTCTTC
TRBJ1-4,TRBV30,TRBD1,.,CAWSGREQGGHFDEKLFF,TGTGCCTGGAGTGGGCGAGAACAGGGGGGCCATTTCGATGAAAAACTGTTTTTT
TRBJ1-6,TRBV5-1,.,once,CASSSGTNSPLHF,TGCGCCAGCTCCAGCGGGACAAATTCACCCCTCCACTTT
TRBJ2-2,TRBV2,TRBD2,.,CASSAGTSVTGELFF,TGTGCCAGCAGCGCCGGGACTAGTGTTACCGGGGAGCTGTTTTTT